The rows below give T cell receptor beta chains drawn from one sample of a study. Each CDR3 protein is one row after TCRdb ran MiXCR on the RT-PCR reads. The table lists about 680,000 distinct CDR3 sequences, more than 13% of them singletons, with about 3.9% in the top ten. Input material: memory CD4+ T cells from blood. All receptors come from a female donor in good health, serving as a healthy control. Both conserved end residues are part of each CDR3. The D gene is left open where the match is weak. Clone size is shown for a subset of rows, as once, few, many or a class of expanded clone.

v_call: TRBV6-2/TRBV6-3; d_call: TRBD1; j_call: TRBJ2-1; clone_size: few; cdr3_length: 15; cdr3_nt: TGTGCCAGCAGTGCCGGGACAGGGTATGGGAATGAGCAGTTCTTC; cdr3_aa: CASSAGTGYGNEQFF
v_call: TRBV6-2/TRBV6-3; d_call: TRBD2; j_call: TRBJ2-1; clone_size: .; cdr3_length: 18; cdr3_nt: TGTGCCAGCAGTTACTCGAGGACTAGCGGGACCCGGGGGGATGAGCAGTTCTTC; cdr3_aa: CASSYSRTSGTRGDEQFF
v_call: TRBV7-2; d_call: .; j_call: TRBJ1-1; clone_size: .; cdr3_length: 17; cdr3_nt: TGTGCCAGCAGCTTATTCGACCAACCATTCAGGGTCACTGAAGCTTTCTTT; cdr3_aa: CASSLFDQPFRVTEAFF
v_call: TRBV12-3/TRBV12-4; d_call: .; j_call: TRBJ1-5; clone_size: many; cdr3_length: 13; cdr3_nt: TGTGCCAGCAGGAGGGGGTCAAATCAGCCCCAGCATTTT; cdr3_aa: CASRRGSNQPQHF
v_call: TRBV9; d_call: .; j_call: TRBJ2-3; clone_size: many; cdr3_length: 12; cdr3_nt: TGTGCCAGCAGCGTCTACGTAGATACGCAGTATTTT; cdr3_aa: CASSVYVDTQYF
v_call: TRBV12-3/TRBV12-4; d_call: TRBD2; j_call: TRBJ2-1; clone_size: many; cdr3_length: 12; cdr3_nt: TGTGCCAGCAGTTTAGATGAGCGGGAGCGGGTCTTC; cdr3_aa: CASSLDERERVF
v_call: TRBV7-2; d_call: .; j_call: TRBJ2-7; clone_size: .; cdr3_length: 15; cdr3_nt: TGTGCCAGCACCCGCCCGGGGGCCAGCACCTACGAGCAGTACTTC; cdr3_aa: CASTRPGASTYEQYF
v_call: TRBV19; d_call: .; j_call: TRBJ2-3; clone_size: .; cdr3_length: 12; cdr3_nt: TGTGCCAGTAGTACTCGGGACGATACGCAGTATTTT; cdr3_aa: CASSTRDDTQYF
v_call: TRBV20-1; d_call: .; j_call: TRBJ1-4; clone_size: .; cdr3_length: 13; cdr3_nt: TGCAGTGCACAGACAGCTAGTAATGAAAAACTGTTTTTT; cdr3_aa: CSAQTASNEKLFF
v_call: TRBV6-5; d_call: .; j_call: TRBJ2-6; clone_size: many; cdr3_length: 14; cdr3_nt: TGTGCCACTCAGGAGGGATCTGGGGCCAACGTCCTGACTTTC; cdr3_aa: CATQEGSGANVLTF
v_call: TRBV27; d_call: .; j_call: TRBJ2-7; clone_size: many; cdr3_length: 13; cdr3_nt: TGTGCCAGCAGTTTAGCGGCCCCCTACGAGCAGTACTTC; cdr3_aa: CASSLAAPYEQYF
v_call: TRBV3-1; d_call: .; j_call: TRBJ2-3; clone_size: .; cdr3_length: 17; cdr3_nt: TGTGCCAGCAGCCAAGAATCGTGGAGCGGTGGGCGGGGTACGCAGTATTTT; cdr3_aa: CASSQESWSGGRGTQYF
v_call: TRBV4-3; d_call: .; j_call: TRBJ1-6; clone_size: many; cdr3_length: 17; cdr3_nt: TGCGCCAGCAGCCAGGCCGCCTTAGGAGGGAGCAATTCACCCCTCCACTTT; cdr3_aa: CASSQAALGGSNSPLHF
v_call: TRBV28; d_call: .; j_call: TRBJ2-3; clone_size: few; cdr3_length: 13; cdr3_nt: TGTGCCAGCGGGGTGGTTAGCACAGATACGCAGTATTTT; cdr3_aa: CASGVVSTDTQYF
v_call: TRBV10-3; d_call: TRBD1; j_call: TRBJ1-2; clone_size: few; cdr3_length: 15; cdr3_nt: TGTGCCATCAGTGACCTCCCAGGGACAGGGGATGGCTACACCTTC; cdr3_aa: CAISDLPGTGDGYTF
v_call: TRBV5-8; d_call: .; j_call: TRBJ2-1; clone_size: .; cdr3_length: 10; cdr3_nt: TGTGCCAGCGGACGGCGGGAGCAGTTCTTC; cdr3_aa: CASGRREQFF
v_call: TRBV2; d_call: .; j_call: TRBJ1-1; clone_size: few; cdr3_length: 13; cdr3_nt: TGTGCCAGCAGTGTTGGGATGGGCACTGAAGCTTTCTTT; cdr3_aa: CASSVGMGTEAFF
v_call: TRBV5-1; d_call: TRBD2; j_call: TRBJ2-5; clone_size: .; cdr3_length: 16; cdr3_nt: TGCGCCAGCGAGCGGGGGGACGCGGCTCCAGAAGAGACCCAGTACTTC; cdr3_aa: CASERGDAAPEETQYF
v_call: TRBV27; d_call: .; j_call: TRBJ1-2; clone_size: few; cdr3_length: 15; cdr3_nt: TGTGCCAGCAGTTTATTTCCAGGGTACAACTATGGCTACACCTTC; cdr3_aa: CASSLFPGYNYGYTF
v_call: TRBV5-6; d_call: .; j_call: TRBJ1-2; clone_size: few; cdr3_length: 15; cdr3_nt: TGTGCCAGCAGCGCCCAAGGGACGGCTGCCTATGGCTACACCTTC; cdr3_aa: CASSAQGTAAYGYTF
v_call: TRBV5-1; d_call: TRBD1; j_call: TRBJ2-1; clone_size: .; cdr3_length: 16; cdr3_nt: TGCGCCAGCAGCTTCTTGACAGGGGACCGCTACAATGAGCAGTTCTTC; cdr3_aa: CASSFLTGDRYNEQFF
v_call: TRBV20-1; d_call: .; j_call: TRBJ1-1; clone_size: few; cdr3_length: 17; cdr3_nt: TGCAGTGCTAGAGATATTAGGGGGGGGTTGGTGAACACTGAAGCTTTCTTT; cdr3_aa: CSARDIRGGLVNTEAFF
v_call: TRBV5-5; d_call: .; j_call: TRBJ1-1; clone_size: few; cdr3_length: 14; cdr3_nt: TGTGCCAGCAGCTGGAGTTTGATTAACACTGAAGCTTTCTTT; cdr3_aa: CASSWSLINTEAFF
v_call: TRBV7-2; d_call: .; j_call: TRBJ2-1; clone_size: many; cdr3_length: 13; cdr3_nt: TGTGCCAGCAGCGTAACAGGGTACAATGAGCAGTTCTTC; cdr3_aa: CASSVTGYNEQFF
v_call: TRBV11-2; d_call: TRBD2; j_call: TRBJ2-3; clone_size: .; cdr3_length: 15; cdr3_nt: TGTGCCAGCAGCTTTAGCGGGGGGGCCGCAGATACGCAGTATTTT; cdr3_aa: CASSFSGGAADTQYF
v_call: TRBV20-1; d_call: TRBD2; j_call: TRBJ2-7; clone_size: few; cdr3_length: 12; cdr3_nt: TGCAGTGCTTGGCGGGAGGGCCACGAGCAGTACTTC; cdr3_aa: CSAWREGHEQYF
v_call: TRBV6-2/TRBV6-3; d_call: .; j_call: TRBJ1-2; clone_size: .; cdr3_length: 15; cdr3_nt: TGTGCCAGCAGTTACCTGTCAGACAGGCCCCTTGGCTACACCTTC; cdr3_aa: CASSYLSDRPLGYTF
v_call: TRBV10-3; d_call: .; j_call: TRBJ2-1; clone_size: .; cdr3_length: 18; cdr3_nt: TGTGCCATCAGGACCGACAGGGCCCGGGGGTTAGGGGTCGATGAGCAGTTCTTC; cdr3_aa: CAIRTDRARGLGVDEQFF
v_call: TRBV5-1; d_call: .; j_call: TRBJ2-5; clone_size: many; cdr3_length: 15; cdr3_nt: TGCGCCAGCAGCTTGGTCGGCTCAATTGTAGAGACCCAGTACTTC; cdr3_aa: CASSLVGSIVETQYF
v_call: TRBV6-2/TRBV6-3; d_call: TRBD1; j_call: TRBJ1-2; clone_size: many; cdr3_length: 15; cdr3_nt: TGTGCCAGCAGTTCGGACAGGGGGCTCGGATATGGCTACACCTTC; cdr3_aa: CASSSDRGLGYGYTF
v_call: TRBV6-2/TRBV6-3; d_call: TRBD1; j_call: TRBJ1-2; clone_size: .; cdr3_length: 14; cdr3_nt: TGTGCCAGCAGACCTGCAGACAGGGACTATGGCTACACCTTC; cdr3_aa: CASRPADRDYGYTF
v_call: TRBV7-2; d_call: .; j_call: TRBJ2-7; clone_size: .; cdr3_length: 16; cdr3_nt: TGTGCCAGCAGCCTAAACCCAGGTTCGACCCAAGGAGCCCAGTACTTC; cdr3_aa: CASSLNPGSTQGAQYF
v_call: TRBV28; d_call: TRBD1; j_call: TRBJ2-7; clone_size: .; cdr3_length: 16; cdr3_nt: TGTGCCAGCAGTCGACCCCCGGGACAGGGGGCGAGGGAGCAGTACTTC; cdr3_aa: CASSRPPGQGAREQYF
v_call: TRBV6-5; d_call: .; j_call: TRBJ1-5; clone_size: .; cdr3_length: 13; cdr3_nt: TGTGCCAGCAGGAAACAGGGAAATCAGCCCCAGCATTTT; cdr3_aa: CASRKQGNQPQHF
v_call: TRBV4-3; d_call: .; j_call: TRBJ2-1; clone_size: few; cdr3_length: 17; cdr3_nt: TGCGCCAGCAGCCAAGATTACGGCTGGGACTCCTACAATGAGCAGTTCTTC; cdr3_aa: CASSQDYGWDSYNEQFF
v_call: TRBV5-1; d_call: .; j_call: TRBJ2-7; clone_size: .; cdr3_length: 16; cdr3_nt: TGCGCCAGCAGCTTGGCCCCAGGAGCGAGCTCCTACGAGCAGTACTTC; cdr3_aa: CASSLAPGASSYEQYF
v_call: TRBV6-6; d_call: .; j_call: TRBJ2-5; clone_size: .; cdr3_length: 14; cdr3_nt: TGTGCCAGCATGACGGGACTCCTCGCGGAGACCCAGTACTTC; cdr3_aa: CASMTGLLAETQYF
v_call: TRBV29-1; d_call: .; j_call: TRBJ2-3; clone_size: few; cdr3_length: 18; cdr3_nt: TGCAGCGTTGAAGATCTAAAGTCGTGGCAGGGGTTTGCAGATACGCAGTATTTT; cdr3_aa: CSVEDLKSWQGFADTQYF
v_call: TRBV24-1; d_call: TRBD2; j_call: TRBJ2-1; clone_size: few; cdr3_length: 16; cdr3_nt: TGTGCCACCAGTGATCCATCTAGCGGGAGGGACAATGAGCAGTTCTTC; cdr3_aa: CATSDPSSGRDNEQFF
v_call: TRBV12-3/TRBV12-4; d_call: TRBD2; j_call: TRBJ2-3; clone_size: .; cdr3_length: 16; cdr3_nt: TGTGCCAGCAGTTTAAGTCTCGGCGGGAGGACAGATACGCAGTATTTT; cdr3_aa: CASSLSLGGRTDTQYF
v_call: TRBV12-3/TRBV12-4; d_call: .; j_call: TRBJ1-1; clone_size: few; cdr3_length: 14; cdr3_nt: TGTGCCAGCAGTTTCTCGACGGCGAACACTGAAGCTTTCTTT; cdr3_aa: CASSFSTANTEAFF
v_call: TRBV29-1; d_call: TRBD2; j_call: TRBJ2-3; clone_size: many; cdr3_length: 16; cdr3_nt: TGCAGCGTCAAAGGGACTAGCGGGAGCCCCACAGATACGCAGTATTTT; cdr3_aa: CSVKGTSGSPTDTQYF
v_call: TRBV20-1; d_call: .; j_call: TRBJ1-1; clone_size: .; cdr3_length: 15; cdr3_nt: TGCAGTGCTAGAGGGCTTGGGGGAGTCTACTCTGAAGCTTTCTTT; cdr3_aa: CSARGLGGVYSEAFF
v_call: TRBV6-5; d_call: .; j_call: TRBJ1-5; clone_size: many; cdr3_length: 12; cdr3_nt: TGTGCCAGCAGTTTTCAGGGCCAGCCCCAGCATTTT; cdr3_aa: CASSFQGQPQHF
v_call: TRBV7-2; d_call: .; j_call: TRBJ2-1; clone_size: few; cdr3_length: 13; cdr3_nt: TGTGCCAGCACCCGAGACCCGATCAATGAGCAGTTCTTC; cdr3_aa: CASTRDPINEQFF
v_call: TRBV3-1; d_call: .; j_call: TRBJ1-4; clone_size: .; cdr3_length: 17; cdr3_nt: TGTGCCAGCAGCCGGCCGGTATCGGGATACGCTAATGAAAAACTGTTTTTT; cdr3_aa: CASSRPVSGYANEKLFF
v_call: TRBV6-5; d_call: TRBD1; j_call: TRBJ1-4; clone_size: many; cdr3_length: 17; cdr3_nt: TGTGCCAGCAGTTACAGGGGTGGACAGGGAACTAATGAAAAACTGTTTTTT; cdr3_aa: CASSYRGGQGTNEKLFF
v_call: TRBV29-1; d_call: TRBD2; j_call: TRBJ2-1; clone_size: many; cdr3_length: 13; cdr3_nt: TGCAGCTCCCAGACTAGCGCTAACAATGAGCAGTTCTTC; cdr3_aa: CSSQTSANNEQFF
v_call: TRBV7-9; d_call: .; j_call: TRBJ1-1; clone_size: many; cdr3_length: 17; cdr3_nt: TGTGCCAGCAGCTTAGTGAGCATGCGGCTTCAGAACACTGAAGCTTTCTTT; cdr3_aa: CASSLVSMRLQNTEAFF
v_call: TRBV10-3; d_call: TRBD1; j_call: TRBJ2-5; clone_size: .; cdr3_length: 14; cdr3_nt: TGTGCCATCAGTAGGGACAGGGGCCAAGAGACCCAGTACTTC; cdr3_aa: CAISRDRGQETQYF
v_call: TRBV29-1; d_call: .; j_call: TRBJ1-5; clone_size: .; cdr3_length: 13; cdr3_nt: TGCAGCGTTGGCTGGACAAGGAATCAGCCCCAGCATTTT; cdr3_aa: CSVGWTRNQPQHF
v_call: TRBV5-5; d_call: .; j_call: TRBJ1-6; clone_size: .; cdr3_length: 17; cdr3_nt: TGTGCCAGCAGCTTGGTAGCGGCAGCACAGGGATTTTCACCCCTCCACTTT; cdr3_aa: CASSLVAAAQGFSPLHF
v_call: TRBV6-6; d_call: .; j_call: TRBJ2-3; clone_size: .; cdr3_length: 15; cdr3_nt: TGTGCCAGCAGCGGAGGGGGTAGGAGCACAGATACGCAGTATTTT; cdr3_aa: CASSGGGRSTDTQYF
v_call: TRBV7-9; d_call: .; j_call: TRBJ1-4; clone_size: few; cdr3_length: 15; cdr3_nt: TGTGCCAGCAGCCCGACAGGTCCTCGGAATGAAAAACTGTTTTTT; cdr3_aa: CASSPTGPRNEKLFF
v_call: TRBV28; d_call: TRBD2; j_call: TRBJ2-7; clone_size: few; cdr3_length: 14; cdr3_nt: TGTGCCAGCAGTTCAGAGCGGGAGGGGGGGGAGCAGTACTTC; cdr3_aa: CASSSEREGGEQYF
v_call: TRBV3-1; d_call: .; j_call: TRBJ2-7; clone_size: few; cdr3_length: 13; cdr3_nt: TGTGCCAGCAGCCAAGGACGGTTCGAGGAGCAGTACTTC; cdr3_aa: CASSQGRFEEQYF
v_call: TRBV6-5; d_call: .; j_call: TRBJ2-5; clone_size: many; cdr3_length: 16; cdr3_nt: TGTGCCAGCAGTTACCGTTGGCAGCCAGGGGGGTCGACCCAGTACTTC; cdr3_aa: CASSYRWQPGGSTQYF